This T cell receptor beta chain is from a study of Graves' ophthalmopathy and Graves' hyperthyroidism. The CDR3 sequence is 11 residues long. J lost 13 bases, V lost 3 bases, and 6 bases had no gene match. Germline assignment: CDR1 SEHNR and CDR2 FQNEAQ (reference sequence). TCR beta CDR3 regions were amplified from RNA transcripts. RT-PCR with HTBI primers came first, then second-round multiplex PCR. TCRdb ran MiXCR on the multiplex PCR reads and lists one entry per CDR3 protein. The sample holds 350,000 to 400,000 distinct CDR3 sequences; 15% are singletons and the top ten take roughly 7%. The source of this sequence is a woman aged 18-29 years with stable Graves' hyperthyroidism. The sample was peripheral blood. The genes are TRBV7-9 and TRBJ2-7; 7 positions match TRBD1. The CDR3 here is CASSFGQVFYF. CDR3 nucleotide sequence: TGTGCCAGCAGCTTCGGACAGGTATTTTACTTC.